The 2 T cell receptor beta chains given below trace back to one sample, sequenced in a study of cytomegalovirus exposure and HLA in healthy donors. Primers: 60 Vbeta forward and 13 Jbeta reverse. Profiled with immunoSEQ multiplex PCR; TCRdb holds only in-frame clones, not every one. The sample consists of about 100,000 clones, about 68% of them appearing once. Sequencing was done on a sample of PBMCs. The receptors here all came from a male donor in good health and CMV-seropositive.

The chain uses TRBV4-2 and TRBJ2-3; 9 bases are shared with TRBD2. The germline V gene has CDR1 LGHNA and CDR2 YNFKEQ. Germline trimming cut 4 bases from V and 2 bases from J; bases unmatched to any gene: 7. The CDR3 is made up of 16 amino acids. CDR3 residues: CASSRSLAGHTDTQYF. The CDR3 region has the DNA TGTGCCAGCAGCCGGTCGCTAGCGGGACACACAGATACGCAGTATTTT.

CDR3 loop: CAWSADRRTEAFF. The DNA of the CDR3 is TGTGCCTGGAGTGCTGACAGGAGGACTGAAGCTTTCTTT. This chain connects TRBV30 to TRBJ1-1; the D gene is possibly TRBD1 (6 bases). V lost 1 base, J lost 5 bases, and 11 bases lay in between. Germline CDR1 reads GTSNPN; CDR2 reads SVGIG (reference sequence). This CDR3 comprises 13 residues.